This T cell receptor (beta chain) was captured by sequencing in a study of blood T cells in healthy people across ages. Ten or more counts support this clonotype. The donors, aged roughly 6 to 95, were healthy Caucasians from Russia. Per sample, a minimum of 6 million PBMCs were isolated. The CDR3 length is 14 residues. V shed 5 bases and J 2 bases; nucleotides not matched to a gene: 5. Germline V gene sequence: CDR1 DFQATT, CDR2 SNEGSKA (reference sequence). A second PCR, run for about 7 to 11 cycles, used a sample-barcoded 5' primer plus a J-beta primer mix. TCRdb recomputed calls from the 5' RACE reads with MiXCR, one row per CDR3 protein. The repertoire has about 540,000 distinct CDR3 sequences, approximately 25% of them found once; the top ten carry approximately 8.7%. The data were also submitted as part of a second study, on T cells of mothers and their children.

The chain employs TRBV20-1 and TRBJ2-7; 11 nucleotides align to TRBD2. Sequencing was carried out using blood. This TCR came from a boy between 10 and 17 years old in good health. CDR3 sequence (DNA): TGCAGTGCTGCAGGGACTAGCGGCCCCTACGAGCAGTACTTC. Translated: CSAAGTSGPYEQYF.